This T cell receptor (beta chain) was profiled in a study of blood T cell repertoires in COVID-19 (dated by TCRdb to about 2020). Broadly, across the study: The collaborator samples originated in the United States, Italy and Spain and spanned the acute and convalescent phases of COVID-19. The material from the prospective study consisted of cDNA or gDNA derived from T cells, B-cell-depleted T cells, or PBMCs. Deeply sampled blood TCRbeta repertoires from subjects exposed to, actively infected with, or recovered from COVID-19 were included in the dataset. A freely available public database, intended as a resource for researchers studying the immune response to SARS-CoV-2, is where the repertoires were released. The samples were drawn from two sources: the first 160 participants of the ongoing ImmuneRACE study, and 1,000 to 1,500 subjects contributed by 6 global collaborators. A de-identified subject ID, COVID-19 status, age in years and sex were almost always included in the sample metadata. HLA class I and class II types, where available, came from metadata supplied by the sample provider rather than from assay-based typing.

The CDR3 measures 15 amino acids from cysteine to phenylalanine. The sequence is cut down to CDR3 DNA, 45 bases in frame from base 1. V trim: 4 bases; J trim: 3 bases; unmatched bases: 6. The germline V gene sets CDR1 to SGDLS and CDR2 to YYNGEE. TCRbeta CDR3 regions were amplified from genomic DNA by means of the immunoSEQ Assay, a bias-controlled multiplex PCR. The paper's data handling went like this. Within the assay, amplification of reference gene primers was used to estimate how many nucleated cells each sample contained. To quantify the absolute abundance of each unique TCRbeta CDR3 rearrangement, sequence reads were collapsed and filtered. For each sample, productive Simpson clonality was calculated as the square root of Simpson's diversity index over productive rearrangements. This immuneACCESS table, as held by TCRdb, lists in-frame sequences with V and J called but not all clones. Of the missing ones, under half trace to an unresolved V gene in checked studies; the others have no known cause. V, J and clone size were drawn from that table, and D and trimming were deduced from the DNA. The sample records approximately 300,000 clones, about nine tenths of which are singletons. The top ten hold about 6.8% of the sample.

What the authors observed across the whole study: Clinical and demographic metadata were provided uncurated, with the amount varying by source and participant.

At one collaborating source in Seattle, patients were enrolled during active infection and were followed longitudinally through the course of disease. Each collaborating institution followed its own protocols to collect whole blood in K2EDTA tubes. Collaborator samples were shipped for TCRbeta analysis as frozen whole blood, isolated PBMCs, or DNA extracted from either sample type. Notes on this clone: Its cognate antigen has yet to be identified. No much larger clone is present one base from it, and per-base qualities are unavailable.

The TCR sequence derives from a woman younger than 45 with COVID-19, enrolled during active disease. The source material was peripheral blood. This receptor chain uses TRBV9 and TRBJ2-2; TRBD1 matches 7 bases in the middle. The DNA is TGTGCCAGCAGCTCCCGAGGGACAGACACCGGGGAGCTGTTTTTT. It codes for CASSSRGTDTGELFF.